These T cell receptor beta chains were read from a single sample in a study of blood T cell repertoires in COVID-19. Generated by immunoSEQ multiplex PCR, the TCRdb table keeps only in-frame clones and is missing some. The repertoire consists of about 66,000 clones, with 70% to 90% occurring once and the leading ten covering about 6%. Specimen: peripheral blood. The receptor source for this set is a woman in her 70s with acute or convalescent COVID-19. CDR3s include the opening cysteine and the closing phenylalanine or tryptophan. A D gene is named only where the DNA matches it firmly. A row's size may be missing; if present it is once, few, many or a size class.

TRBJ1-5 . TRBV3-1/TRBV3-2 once CASSPAGWQPQHF TGTGCCAGCAGCCCCGCGGGATGGCAGCCCCAGCATTTT
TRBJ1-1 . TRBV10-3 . CAIGSSTEAFF TGTGCCATCGGCAGTTCCACTGAAGCTTTCTTT
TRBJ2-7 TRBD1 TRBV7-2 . CASKGGQDAYEQYF TGTGCCAGCAAGGGGGGACAGGACGCCTACGAGCAGTACTTC
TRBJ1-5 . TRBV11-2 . CASSLDQRGPQHF TGTGCCAGCAGCTTAGACCAACGGGGGCCCCAGCATTTT
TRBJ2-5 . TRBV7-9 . CASSLVQGGIETQYF TGTGCCAGCAGCTTAGTACAGGGTGGGATAGAGACCCAGTACTTC
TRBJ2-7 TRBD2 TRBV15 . CATSRDPFIAGFSYEQYF TGTGCCACCAGCAGAGACCCCTTTATAGCGGGGTTCTCCTACGAGCAGTACTTC
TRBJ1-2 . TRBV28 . CASSLTKGAGTF TGTGCCAGCAGTCTCACCAAAGGGGCCGGCACCTTC
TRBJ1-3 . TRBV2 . CASSIALGSGNTIYF TGTGCCAGCAGTATCGCACTCGGTTCTGGAAACACCATATATTTT
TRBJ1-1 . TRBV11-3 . CASSLKGQGNTEAFF TGTGCCAGCAGCTTAAAGGGCCAGGGAAACACTGAAGCTTTCTTT
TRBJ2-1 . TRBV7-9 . CASSLGHLNEQFF TGTGCCAGCAGCTTGGGACATCTCAATGAGCAGTTCTTC
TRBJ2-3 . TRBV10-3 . CAIKQDTDTQYF TGTGCCATCAAACAGGACACAGATACGCAGTATTTT
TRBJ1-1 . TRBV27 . CASSLSPGIKAFF TGTGCCAGCAGTTTATCACCAGGTATTAAAGCTTTCTTT
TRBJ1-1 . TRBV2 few CASSERMFGVPNTEAFF TGTGCCAGCAGTGAGAGGATGTTCGGGGTCCCAAACACTGAAGCTTTCTTT
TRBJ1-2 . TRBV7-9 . CASSFSSGGNGYTF TGTGCCAGCAGCTTTTCCTCTGGGGGGAATGGCTACACCTTC
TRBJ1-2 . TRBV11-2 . CASSLEGASHTF TGTGCCAGCAGCTTGGAGGGAGCCTCACACACCTTC
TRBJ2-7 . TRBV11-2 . CASSRSGSYEQYF TGTGCCAGCAGTCGGTCGGGATCCTACGAGCAGTACTTC
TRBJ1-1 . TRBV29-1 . CSVAGTPWNTEAFF TGCAGCGTTGCCGGGACTCCCTGGAACACTGAAGCTTTCTTT
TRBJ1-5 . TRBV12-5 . CASGLFREGNQPQHF TGTGCTAGTGGCCTATTCAGGGAGGGCAATCAGCCCCAGCATTTT
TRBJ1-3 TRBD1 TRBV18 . CASSSGQGASGNTIYF TGTGCCAGCTCATCGGGACAGGGGGCAAGTGGAAACACCATATATTTT
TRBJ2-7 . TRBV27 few CASSRRGNYEQYF TGTGCCAGCAGTCGCAGGGGAAACTACGAGCAGTACTTC
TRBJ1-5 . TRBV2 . CASKGQPNQPQHF TGTGCCAGCAAAGGACAGCCCAATCAGCCCCAGCATTTT
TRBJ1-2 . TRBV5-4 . CASSLKQAHNYGYTF TGTGCCAGCAGCTTGAAACAGGCTCATAACTATGGCTACACCTTC
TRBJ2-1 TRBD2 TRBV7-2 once CASSLKGSGGYNEQFF TGTGCCAGCAGCTTAAAGGGTAGCGGGGGTTACAATGAGCAGTTCTTC
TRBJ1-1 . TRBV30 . CAWSSRRGTEAFF TGTGCCTGGAGTAGCCGGAGGGGCACTGAAGCTTTCTTT
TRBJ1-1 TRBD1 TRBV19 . CASSHIDRDIAFF TGTGCCAGTAGTCACATCGACAGGGATATAGCTTTCTTT
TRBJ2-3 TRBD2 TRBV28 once CASKAGAIVAQYF TGTGCCAGCAAGGCGGGAGCGATAGTAGCGCAGTATTTT
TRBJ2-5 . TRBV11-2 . CASSLGSHSKQETQYF TGTGCCAGCAGCTTAGGTTCCCACAGCAAACAAGAGACCCAGTACTTC
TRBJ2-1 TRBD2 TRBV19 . CATRLAGGGEQFF TGTGCCACGCGACTAGCGGGGGGGGGTGAGCAGTTCTTC
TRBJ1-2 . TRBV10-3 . CAISESRSNYGYTF TGTGCCATCAGTGAGTCGAGGTCTAACTATGGCTACACCTTC
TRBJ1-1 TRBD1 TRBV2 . CASSEERTGRTEAFF TGTGCCAGCAGTGAAGAGAGGACAGGGCGCACTGAAGCTTTCTTT
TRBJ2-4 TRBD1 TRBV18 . CASSQQGGGIQYF TGTGCCAGCTCACAACAGGGGGGAGGAATTCAGTACTTC
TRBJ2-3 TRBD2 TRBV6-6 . CASSSGLAGGDTQYF TGTGCCAGCAGTTCGGGACTAGCGGGAGGAGATACGCAGTATTTT
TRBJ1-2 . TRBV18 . CASSLGGTVNYGYTF TGTGCCAGCTCACTGGGAGGGACTGTCAACTATGGCTACACCTTC
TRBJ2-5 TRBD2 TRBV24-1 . CANTSEETQYF TGTGCCAATACTAGCGAAGAGACCCAGTACTTC
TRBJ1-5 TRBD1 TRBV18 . CASSPKIGQGAVDSNQPQHF TGTGCCAGCTCACCAAAGATAGGACAGGGGGCCGTGGACAGCAATCAGCCCCAGCATTTT
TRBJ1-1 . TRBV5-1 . CASSWGAQEAFF TGCGCCAGCAGCTGGGGCGCTCAGGAGGCTTTCTTT
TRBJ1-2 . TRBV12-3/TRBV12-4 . CASSLGGVGGYTF TGTGCCAGCAGTTTAGGGGGGGTCGGTGGCTACACCTTC
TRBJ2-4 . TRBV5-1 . CASSLAMAENIQYF TGCGCCAGCAGCTTGGCCATGGCGGAAAACATTCAGTACTTC
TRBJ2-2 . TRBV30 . CAWSKGHRPGELFF TGTGCCTGGAGTAAAGGACACAGACCCGGGGAGCTGTTTTTT
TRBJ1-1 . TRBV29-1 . CIGQTMNTEAFF TGCATAGGGCAGACTATGAACACTGAAGCTTTCTTT
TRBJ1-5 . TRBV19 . CASSIAGNRNQPQHF TGTGCCAGTAGTATCGCGGGGAACCGCAATCAGCCCCAGCATTTT
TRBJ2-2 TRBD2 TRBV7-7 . CASSSGTSGSNTGELFF TGTGCTAGCAGCTCCGGGACTAGCGGGTCTAACACCGGGGAGCTGTTTTTT
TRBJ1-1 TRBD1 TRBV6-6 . CASSYSGQGNTEAFF TGTGCCAGCAGTTACTCCGGACAGGGGAACACTGAAGCTTTCTTT
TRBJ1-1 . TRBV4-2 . CASSPTAGGTEAFF TGTGCCAGCAGCCCCACAGCGGGGGGCACTGAAGCTTTCTTT
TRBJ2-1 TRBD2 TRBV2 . CASSLPGLADSFRYNEQFF TGTGCCAGCAGTCTCCCGGGACTAGCGGATAGCTTTCGGTACAATGAGCAGTTCTTC
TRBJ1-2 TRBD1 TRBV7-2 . CASFRTGGYGYTF TGTGCCAGTTTTAGGACAGGGGGCTATGGCTACACCTTC
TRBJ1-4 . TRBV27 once CASSLSAQAREKLFF TGTGCCAGCAGTTTATCGGCACAGGCAAGGGAAAAACTGTTTTTT
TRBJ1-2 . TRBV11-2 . CASSKDRDTRDYGYTF TGTGCCAGCAGCAAAGATCGGGACACTCGGGACTATGGCTACACCTTC
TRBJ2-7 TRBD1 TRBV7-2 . CASSLVGTGQYEQYF TGTGCCAGCAGCTTAGTGGGGACAGGACAATACGAGCAGTACTTC
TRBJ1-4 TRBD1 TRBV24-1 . CATSETGGTNEKLFF TGTGCCACCAGTGAAACAGGGGGTACTAATGAAAAACTGTTTTTT
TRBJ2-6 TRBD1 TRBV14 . CASSLGTGTAGANVLTF TGTGCCAGCAGCCTTGGGACAGGGACCGCTGGGGCCAACGTCCTGACTTTC
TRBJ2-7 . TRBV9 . CASSPGNYEQYF TGTGCCAGCAGCCCCGGGAATTACGAGCAGTACTTC